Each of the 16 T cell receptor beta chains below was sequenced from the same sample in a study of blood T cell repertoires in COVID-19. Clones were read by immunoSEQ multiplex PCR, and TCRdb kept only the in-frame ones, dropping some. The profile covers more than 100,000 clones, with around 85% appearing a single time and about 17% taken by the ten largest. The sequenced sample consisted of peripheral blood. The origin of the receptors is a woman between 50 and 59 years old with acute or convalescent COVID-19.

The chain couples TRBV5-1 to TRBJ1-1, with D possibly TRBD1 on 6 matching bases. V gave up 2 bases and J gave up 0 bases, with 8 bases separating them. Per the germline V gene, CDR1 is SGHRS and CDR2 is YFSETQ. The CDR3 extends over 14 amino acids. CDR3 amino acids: CASSFQGMNTEAFF. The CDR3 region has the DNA TGCGCCAGCAGCTTCCAGGGGATGAACACTGAAGCTTTCTTT.

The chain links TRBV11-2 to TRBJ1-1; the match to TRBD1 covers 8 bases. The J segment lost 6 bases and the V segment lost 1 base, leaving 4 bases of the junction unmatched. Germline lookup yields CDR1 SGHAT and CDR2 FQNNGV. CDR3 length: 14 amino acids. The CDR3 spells CASSLGDRSAEAFF. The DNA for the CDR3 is TGTGCCAGCAGCTTAGGGGACAGGTCTGCTGAAGCTTTCTTT.

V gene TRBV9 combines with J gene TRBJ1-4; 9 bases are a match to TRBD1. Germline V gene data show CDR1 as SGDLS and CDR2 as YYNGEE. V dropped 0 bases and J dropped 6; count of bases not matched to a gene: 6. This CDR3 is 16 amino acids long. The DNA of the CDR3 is TGTGCCAGCAGCGTAGATATCGGGACAGGGTATGAAAAACTGTTTTTT. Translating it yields CASSVDIGTGYEKLFF.

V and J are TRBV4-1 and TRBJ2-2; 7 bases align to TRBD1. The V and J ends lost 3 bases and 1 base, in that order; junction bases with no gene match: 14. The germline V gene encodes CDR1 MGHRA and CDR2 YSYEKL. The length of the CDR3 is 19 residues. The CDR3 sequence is CASSHDTRKGAWNTGELFF. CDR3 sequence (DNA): TGCGCCAGCAGCCACGACACCCGTAAGGGGGCTTGGAACACCGGGGAGCTGTTTTTT.

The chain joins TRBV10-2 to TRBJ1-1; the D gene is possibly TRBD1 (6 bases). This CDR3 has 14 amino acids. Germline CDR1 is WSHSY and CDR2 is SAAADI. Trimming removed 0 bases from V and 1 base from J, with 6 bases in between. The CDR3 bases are TGCGCCAGCAGTGAGTCCAGGGGGAACACTGAAGCTTTCTTT. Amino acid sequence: CASSESRGNTEAFF.

The CDR3 reads CSVEEWSNMNTEAFF. As DNA, the CDR3 is TGCAGCGTTGAAGAGTGGAGCAACATGAACACTGAAGCTTTCTTT. V is TRBV29-1 and J is TRBJ1-1, with D hard to call. Germline V gene data show CDR1 as SQVTM and CDR2 as ANQGSEA. The CDR3 consists of 15 residues. V lost 0 bases to trimming and J lost 0 bases, with 11 bases between them.

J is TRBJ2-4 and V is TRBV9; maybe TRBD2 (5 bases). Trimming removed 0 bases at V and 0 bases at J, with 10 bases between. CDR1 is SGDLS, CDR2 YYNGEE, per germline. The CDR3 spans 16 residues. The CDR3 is CASSVGADLAKNIQYF. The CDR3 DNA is TGTGCCAGCAGCGTAGGAGCGGACCTAGCCAAAAACATTCAGTACTTC.

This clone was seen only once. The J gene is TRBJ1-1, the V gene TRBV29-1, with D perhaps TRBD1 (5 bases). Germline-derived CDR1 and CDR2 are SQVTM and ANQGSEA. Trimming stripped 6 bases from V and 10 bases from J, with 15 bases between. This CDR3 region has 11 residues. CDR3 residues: CSVRKVGGAFF. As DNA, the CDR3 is TGCAGCGTACGAAAGGTCGGGGGAGCTTTCTTT.

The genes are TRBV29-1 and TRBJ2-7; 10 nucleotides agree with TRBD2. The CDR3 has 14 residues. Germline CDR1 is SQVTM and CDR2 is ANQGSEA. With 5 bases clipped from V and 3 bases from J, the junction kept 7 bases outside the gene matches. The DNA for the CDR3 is TGCAGCGTTATAGCGGGGGGCCTCCACTACGAGCAGTACTTC. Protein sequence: CSVIAGGLHYEQYF.

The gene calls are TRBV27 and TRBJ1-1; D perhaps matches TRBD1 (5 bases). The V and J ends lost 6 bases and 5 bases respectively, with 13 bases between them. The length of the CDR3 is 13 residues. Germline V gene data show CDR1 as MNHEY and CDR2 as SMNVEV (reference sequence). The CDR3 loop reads CASRDNSGTEAFF. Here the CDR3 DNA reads TGTGCCAGCAGGGACAATTCTGGAACTGAAGCTTTCTTT.

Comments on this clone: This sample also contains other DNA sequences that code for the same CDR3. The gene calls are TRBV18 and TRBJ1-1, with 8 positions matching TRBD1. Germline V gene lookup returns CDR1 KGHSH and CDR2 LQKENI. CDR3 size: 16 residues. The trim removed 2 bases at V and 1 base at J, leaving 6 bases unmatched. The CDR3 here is CASSPRQGAGNTEAFF. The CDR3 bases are TGTGCCAGCTCACCAAGGCAGGGGGCGGGGAACACTGAAGCTTTCTTT.

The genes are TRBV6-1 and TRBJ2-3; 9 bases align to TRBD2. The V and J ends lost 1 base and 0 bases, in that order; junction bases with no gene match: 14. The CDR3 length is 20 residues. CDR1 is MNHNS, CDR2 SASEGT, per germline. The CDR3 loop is CASSEEVPSGLAGSTDTQYF. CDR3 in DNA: TGTGCCAGCAGTGAAGAGGTGCCAAGTGGCCTAGCGGGGAGCACAGATACGCAGTATTTT.

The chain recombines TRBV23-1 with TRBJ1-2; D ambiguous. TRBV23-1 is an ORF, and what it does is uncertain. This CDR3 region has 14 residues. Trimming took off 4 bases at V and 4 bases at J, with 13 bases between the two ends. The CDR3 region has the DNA TGCGCCAGCAGTCTCGAAAGGGAGGCCTATGGCTACACCTTC. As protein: CASSLEREAYGYTF.

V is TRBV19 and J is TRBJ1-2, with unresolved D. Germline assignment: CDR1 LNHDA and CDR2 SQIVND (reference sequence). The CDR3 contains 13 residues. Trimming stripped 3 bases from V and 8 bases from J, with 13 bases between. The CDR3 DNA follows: TGTGCCAGTAGTATTGCAGTGGTGGAGGGCTACACCTTC. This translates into CASSIAVVEGYTF.

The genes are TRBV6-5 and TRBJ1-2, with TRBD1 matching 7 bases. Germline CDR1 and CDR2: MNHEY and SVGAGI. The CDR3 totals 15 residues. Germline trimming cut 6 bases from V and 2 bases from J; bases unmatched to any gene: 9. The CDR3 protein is CASRSGTEGNYGYTF. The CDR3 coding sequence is TGTGCCAGCAGATCCGGGACAGAGGGAAACTATGGCTACACCTTC.

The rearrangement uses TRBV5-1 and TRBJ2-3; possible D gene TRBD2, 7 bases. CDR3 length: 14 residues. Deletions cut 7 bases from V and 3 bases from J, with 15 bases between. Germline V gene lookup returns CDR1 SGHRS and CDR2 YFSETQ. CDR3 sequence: CASGEGHRTDTQYF. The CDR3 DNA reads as TGCGCCAGCGGGGAGGGACACAGGACAGATACGCAGTATTTT.